This T cell receptor (beta chain) emerged from a study of T cell responses to AZD1222 COVID-19 vaccine. Study-level background: The study pooled second doses at about 4 or about 12 weeks. Study results and limitations: Sampling captured repertoires only after the peak T cell response. Baseline serostatus was positive in only a handful of AZD1222 recipients.

As to this clone: Its matching antigen is unknown.

The table came from immunoSEQ multiplex PCR; TCRdb's copy has only in-frame clones and leaves some out. The sample has 60,000 to 85,000 clones; about 85% are singletons. Germline V gives CDR1 SGHDT, CDR2 YYEEEE. V lost 4 bases and J lost 0, with 9 bases in between. The CDR3 covers 14 residues. This TCR came from an adult in good health. The chain has TRBV5-6 and TRBJ2-3; D is undetermined. This specimen consisted of peripheral blood, obtained on day 0 of AZD1222 vaccination. The chain's CDR3 is CASSPDTSTDTQYF. CDR3 bases: TGTGCCAGCAGCCCAGACACCAGCACAGATACGCAGTATTTT.